This is a list of T cell receptor beta chains from one sample in a study of T cells in Graves' hyperthyroidism and ophthalmopathy. TCRdb re-analysed the multiplex PCR reads in MiXCR, keeping a single row per CDR3 protein. This sample carries a few hundred thousand distinct CDR3 sequences, approximately 14% of them seen once, and the ten largest clones take 7.5% to 9%. Sample: blood. These receptors came from a woman aged 18-30 years with Graves' hyperthyroidism. Each CDR3 is given with its conserved first and last residue. The D gene is left open where the match is weak. Not all rows give a size; the values are once, few, many and, for expanded clones, a class.

V gene: TRBV9
clone size: .
J gene: TRBJ2-7
D gene: .
CDR3 protein: CASSGRDIEQYF
CDR3 DNA: TGTGCCAGCAGCGGCAGGGACATCGAGCAGTACTTC

V gene: TRBV27
clone size: many
J gene: TRBJ1-2
D gene: TRBD1
CDR3 protein: CASSPPGTGYGYTF
CDR3 DNA: TGTGCCAGCTCCCCCCCTGGGACAGGCTATGGCTACACCTTC

V gene: TRBV11-3
clone size: few
J gene: TRBJ2-2
D gene: TRBD1
CDR3 protein: CASRGGTGNTGELFF
CDR3 DNA: TGTGCCAGCAGGGGCGGGACAGGGAACACCGGGGAGCTGTTTTTT

V gene: TRBV6-1
clone size: .
J gene: TRBJ2-4
D gene: TRBD2
CDR3 protein: CASSEARTSGGFADIQYF
CDR3 DNA: TGTGCCAGCAGTGAAGCAAGGACTAGCGGGGGGTTCGCGGACATTCAGTACTTC

V gene: TRBV9
clone size: .
J gene: TRBJ1-6
D gene: .
CDR3 protein: CASSRGPTYSPLHF
CDR3 DNA: TGTGCCAGCAGCCGAGGGCCAACGTATTCACCCCTCCACTTT

V gene: TRBV19
clone size: many
J gene: TRBJ2-6
D gene: TRBD1
CDR3 protein: CATADREKPSGANVLTF
CDR3 DNA: TGTGCCACCGCGGACAGGGAAAAGCCCTCTGGGGCCAACGTCCTGACTTTC

V gene: TRBV5-1
clone size: many
J gene: TRBJ2-7
D gene: .
CDR3 protein: CASSSPRDALGYEQYF
CDR3 DNA: TGCGCCAGCAGCTCCCCCCGGGACGCCCTTGGCTACGAGCAGTACTTC

V gene: TRBV6-1
clone size: many
J gene: TRBJ2-5
D gene: .
CDR3 protein: CASSEDVSQAAYF
CDR3 DNA: TGTGCCAGCAGTGAAGATGTGTCCCAGGCCGCGTACTTC

V gene: TRBV5-1
clone size: many
J gene: TRBJ1-1
D gene: .
CDR3 protein: CASSLPRGGALTEAFF
CDR3 DNA: TGCGCCAGCAGCTTACCCCGGGGGGGGGCGCTGACTGAAGCTTTCTTT

V gene: TRBV6-5
clone size: few
J gene: TRBJ1-2
D gene: TRBD1
CDR3 protein: CASSWTGGDYGYTF
CDR3 DNA: TGTGCCAGCAGTTGGACAGGGGGAGACTATGGCTACACCTTC

V gene: TRBV4-1
clone size: .
J gene: TRBJ1-2
D gene: .
CDR3 protein: CASSQEAGYTF
CDR3 DNA: TGCGCCAGCAGCCAAGAAGCCGGCTACACCTTC

V gene: TRBV15
clone size: many
J gene: TRBJ1-5
D gene: .
CDR3 protein: CATSRDRSYSNQPQHF
CDR3 DNA: TGTGCCACCAGCAGAGATAGGTCATATAGCAATCAGCCCCAGCATTTT

V gene: TRBV6-1
clone size: many
J gene: TRBJ1-4
D gene: .
CDR3 protein: CASSTGINEKLFF
CDR3 DNA: TGTGCCAGCAGTACCGGTATCAATGAAAAACTGTTTTTT

V gene: TRBV18
clone size: many
J gene: TRBJ2-7
D gene: .
CDR3 protein: CASSRRDYEQYF
CDR3 DNA: TGTGCCAGCTCACGCAGGGACTACGAGCAGTACTTC

V gene: TRBV2
clone size: many
J gene: TRBJ2-3
D gene: TRBD2
CDR3 protein: CASSEGLAGGRTFTDTQYF
CDR3 DNA: TGTGCCAGCAGTGAGGGACTAGCGGGGGGCCGAACTTTCACAGATACGCAGTATTTT

V gene: TRBV2
clone size: many
J gene: TRBJ1-6
D gene: .
CDR3 protein: CASSLNPLALHF
CDR3 DNA: TGTGCCAGCAGCCTTAACCCATTGGCCCTCCACTTT

V gene: TRBV28
clone size: .
J gene: TRBJ2-7
D gene: TRBD1
CDR3 protein: CASSLLRTGFEEQYF
CDR3 DNA: TGTGCCAGCAGCCTCTTAAGGACAGGGTTTGAGGAGCAGTACTTC

V gene: TRBV24-1
clone size: .
J gene: TRBJ2-5
D gene: TRBD2
CDR3 protein: CATSDTRGERGGRETQYF
CDR3 DNA: TGTGCCACCAGTGATACAAGAGGGGAGCGGGGGGGCCGAGAGACCCAGTACTTC

V gene: TRBV2
clone size: many
J gene: TRBJ1-1
D gene: .
CDR3 protein: CASSESYGGYGTEAFF
CDR3 DNA: TGTGCCAGCAGTGAAAGTTATGGGGGGTATGGCACTGAAGCTTTCTTT

V gene: TRBV6-1
clone size: many
J gene: TRBJ2-3
D gene: .
CDR3 protein: CASTRTVVNTDTQYF
CDR3 DNA: TGTGCCAGCACTCGGACAGTAGTTAACACAGATACGCAGTATTTT

V gene: TRBV14
clone size: few
J gene: TRBJ1-4
D gene: .
CDR3 protein: CASSQAAGVIGEKLFF
CDR3 DNA: TGTGCCAGCAGCCAAGCCGCCGGGGTAATCGGTGAAAAACTGTTTTTT

V gene: TRBV12-3/TRBV12-4
clone size: few
J gene: TRBJ1-5
D gene: TRBD1
CDR3 protein: CAGRQGDSNQPQHF
CDR3 DNA: TGTGCCGGCAGGCAGGGGGATAGCAATCAGCCCCAGCATTTT

V gene: TRBV19
clone size: few
J gene: TRBJ1-5
D gene: .
CDR3 protein: CASSIVWQGGNQPQHF
CDR3 DNA: TGTGCCAGTAGTATAGTTTGGCAGGGAGGCAATCAGCCCCAGCATTTT

V gene: TRBV27
clone size: many
J gene: TRBJ1-6
D gene: .
CDR3 protein: CASSLQGHNSPLHF
CDR3 DNA: TGTGCCAGCAGTTTACAGGGGCATAATTCACCCCTCCACTTT

V gene: TRBV6-2/TRBV6-3
clone size: many
J gene: TRBJ2-7
D gene: .
CDR3 protein: CASSYSGRGSYYEQYF
CDR3 DNA: TGTGCCAGCAGTTACTCCGGCAGGGGTTCGTACTACGAGCAGTACTTC

V gene: TRBV5-1
clone size: many
J gene: TRBJ2-1
D gene: TRBD2
CDR3 protein: CASSLAATSANEQFF
CDR3 DNA: TGCGCCAGCAGCTTGGCCGCGACTAGCGCAAATGAGCAGTTCTTC

V gene: TRBV4-1
clone size: .
J gene: TRBJ2-3
D gene: TRBD1
CDR3 protein: CASSQSRTGRTDTQYF
CDR3 DNA: TGCGCCAGCAGCCAATCCCGGACAGGGAGGACAGATACGCAGTATTTT

V gene: TRBV6-5
clone size: .
J gene: TRBJ2-1
D gene: TRBD2
CDR3 protein: CASSSGTSGGIYNEQFF
CDR3 DNA: TGTGCCAGCAGTTCCGGGACTAGCGGAGGGATCTACAATGAGCAGTTCTTC

V gene: TRBV20-1
clone size: many
J gene: TRBJ2-5
D gene: .
CDR3 protein: CSASKGRQETQYF
CDR3 DNA: TGCAGTGCTTCGAAGGGGAGACAAGAGACCCAGTACTTC

V gene: TRBV3-1
clone size: .
J gene: TRBJ1-2
D gene: .
CDR3 protein: CASSQDLNLYGYTF
CDR3 DNA: TGTGCCAGCAGCCAAGATCTGAACTTATATGGCTACACCTTC